Sequencing of this T cell receptor (beta chain) was carried out in a study of prognosis after radiotherapy for stage I lung cancer. Study context: Oligometastatic NSCLC after surgical resection of the primary tumor was present in 4 to 6 patients, while newly diagnosed primary stage I lung tumors were present in roughly 14.

The TCR beta CDR3 region was amplified from genomic DNA, with two rounds of multiplex PCR being used for the amplification. Primers targeting each individual TRBV and TRBJ gene were applied in first-round PCR. With universal primers, the second PCR round was performed. MiXCR, run by TCRdb on the multiplex PCR reads, gives a single entry per CDR3 protein. The data show approximately 25,000 distinct CDR3 sequences, with about half seen just once and under 15% held by the top ten. There are many counts of this clonotype. The V gene's germline CDR1 is LGHDT and CDR2 YNNKEL (reference sequence). Trimming cost V 3 bases and J 6 bases, with 17 bases left between them. The CDR3 runs 15 residues.

The sample consisted of PBMCs, taken before or after stereotactic body radiation therapy (not recorded which). The receptor comes from a donor older than 45 with non-small cell lung cancer. The chain links TRBV3-1 to TRBJ1-2; D is perhaps TRBD1 (6 bases). CDR3 coding DNA: TGTGCCAGCAGCCATGTTCTCGGGGGCACCGATGGCTACACCTTC. Protein sequence: CASSHVLGGTDGYTF.